This T cell receptor beta chain was captured by sequencing in a study of T cells in Graves' hyperthyroidism and ophthalmopathy (dated by TCRdb to about 2019). Describing the broader study: To identify distinguishing TCR V-J signatures, a discovery cohort of some 99 patients was used, comprising roughly 45 with Graves' ophthalmopathy and 57 with stable Graves' hyperthyroidism. Whether ophthalmopathy could be predicted prospectively was tested in an independent validation cohort made up of roughly 19 hyperthyroidism patients plus 17 patients who later progressed to ophthalmopathy. The 90 to 100 discovery patients were randomly split 7:3 into training and test sets. In about six Graves' hyperthyroidism patients, the study also compared T-cell repertoires from thyroid tissue with T-cell repertoires from blood. Once sampling was done, hyperthyroidism patients were given methimazole at a starting dose of 30 mg daily, whereas ophthalmopathy patients were given high-dose intravenous methylprednisolone. The paper reports TCR Vbeta CDR3 sequencing of some 140 peripheral blood samples: 43 ophthalmopathy, under 80 hyperthyroidism and around 17 progressor patients. Study-level results and caveats: Blood samples also contained most of the expanded thyroid clonotypes (frequency above 0.001), which suggests that blood repertoires may reflect thyroid immune responses. No statistical method was used to set the sample size in advance, and investigators knew the group allocation. In validation, the model predicted progression to ophthalmopathy a median of around six months before onset, with approximately 70% sensitivity and about 72% specificity. Ophthalmopathy was separated from stable hyperthyroidism by a 13 V-J signature model, with 87.88% sensitivity and approximately 84% specificity obtained in cross-validation and 80%/75% obtained in testing.

Including cysteine and phenylalanine, the CDR3 has 13 amino acids. The DNA shown is the 39-base CDR3, in frame from base 1. V has 2 bases trimmed and J has 7 bases trimmed; junction bases matching no gene number 3. The study excluded patients with uncontrolled infections, other autoimmune diseases, pregnancy or lactation. Diagnoses were based on clinical symptoms, serum thyroxine and TRAb, thyroid ultrasound and orbital computed tomography. Total RNA was extracted using Trizol reagent, and RNA quality was assessed on an Agilent 2100 Bioanalyzer. About this clonotype: The clone's antigen remains unknown. There are no base qualities to consult, and no much larger clone falls within one base.

The TCR beta CDR3 regions were amplified from RNA transcripts. A first-round RT-PCR of the TCR CDR3 used the HTBI primer set with the Qiagen OneStep RT-PCR kit. The libraries were constructed in a second round of multiplex PCR and then size-selected and purified. The libraries were sequenced on an Illumina HiSeq2000 using paired-end 100 bp reads. In the paper's pipeline: SOAPnuke was used to process the raw data, with reads discarded if the reads contained adapters or uncalled bases, had a mean Phred below 15, or lacked an exact constant-primer or identifier match. High-quality paired reads were merged using COPE v1.2.5, and each unique nucleotide sequence was defined as a clonotype. MiTCR v1.1 was used to align the clonotypes against IMGT TRBV, TRBD and TRBJ reference segments. Only V-J combinations with frequency above 0.0001, covering 99% to 99.2% of repertoires, were analysed. The TCS score was defined as the ratio of F50 (clonal expansion) to E x V (chaos), calculated using BLOSUM62-based TCRdist between CDR3 peptides within each V-J. Welch's t-statistics and random forest reduced fewer than 550 V-J features to about 12, which were used in a naive Bayes classifier (R e1071). Thyroid-blood repertoire similarity was quantified with the Morisita-Horn index. TCRdb reworked the public reads: Q25 trimming with fastp, MiXCR clone assembly, productive beta chains retained. Identical CDR3 proteins give one entry, which carries the most common genes and DNA. These V and J calls are TCRdb output, not the study's own analysis. The sample table lists around 660,000 distinct CDR3 sequences, 45% of them with a count of one. The ten most abundant clones make up about 7.2% of the sample.

Sequences were obtained from peripheral blood or thyroid tissue (not recorded which). The clonotype originates from an adult man with Graves' disease, either hyperthyroidism or ophthalmopathy (not recorded which). The V and J genes are TRBV12-3 or TRBV12-4 and TRBJ2-7; 9 middle bases align to TRBD2. The nucleotide sequence is TGTGCCAGCAGTTTATTAGCGGGAGAAGAGCAGTACTTC. This yields the protein CASSLLAGEEQYF.